These 22 T cell receptor beta chains were all obtained from the same sample, sequenced in a study of blood T cells in healthy people across ages (dated by TCRdb to between 2014 and 2017). Library preparation was by 5' RACE. Sequencing was carried out with an Illumina HiSeq 2500. A second PCR of roughly 7 to 12 cycles was performed with a sample-barcoded 5' primer and a J-beta primer mix. The public sequencing data were trimmed at Q25 with fastp and processed into clonotypes with MiXCR by TCRdb, which kept only in-frame beta chains. For every CDR3 protein sequence, its rows merge into one entry that carries the most common genes and DNA. This sample is represented by over 700,000 distinct CDR3 sequences; around 25% of them were singletons. The top ten hold more than 8% of the sample. These same data were also listed under a study on T cells of mothers and their children.

The source material was blood. All receptors derive from a boy between 10 and 17 years old in good health.

This chain joins TRBV5-1 and TRBJ1-5, with TRBD1 matching 8 bases. This CDR3 spans 14 amino acids. V lost 0 bases to trimming and J lost 7 bases; unmatched junction nucleotides: 3. Germline values: CDR1 SGHRS, CDR2 YFSETQ. The CDR3 DNA reads as TGCGCCAGCAGCTTGGGGGACAGGTCGCAGCCCCAGCATTTT. This translates into CASSLGDRSQPQHF.

As to this clonotype: One junction end does not reproduce the germline sequence, and a read error may be involved. This sequence joins TRBV10-3 and TRBJ1-1; possible D gene TRBD1, 6 bases. Germline V gives CDR1 ENHRY, CDR2 SYGVKD. The CDR3 is 12 amino acids. Here the CDR3 reads CAIGGRNTEAFF. The CDR3 DNA follows: TGCGCCATCGGGGGCCGAAACACTGAAGCTTTCTTT.

The table lists this clonotype with a few counts. The rearrangement links TRBV20-1 to TRBJ2-3; the D call may be TRBD1 or TRBD2 (5 bases each). The CDR3 contains 15 residues. The germline CDR1 and CDR2 sequences are DFQATT and SNEGSKA (reference sequence). V lost 0 bases and J 3 bases, leaving 13 bases between the germline ends. CDR3 sequence: CSARDLLGVTDTQYF. The CDR3 bases are TGCAGTGCTAGAGATCTTTTGGGGGTAACAGATACGCAGTATTTT.

V gene TRBV20-1 combines with J gene TRBJ1-6; TRBD1 agrees at 10 bases. CDR1 is DFQATT and CDR2 is SNEGSKA in the germline V gene (reference sequence). The CDR3 is 18 residues long. Trimming removed 6 bases from V and 0 bases from J; junction bases left unmatched: 11. The CDR3 sequence is CSAPTGGASVSYNSPLHF. The CDR3 bases are TGCAGTGCGCCGACAGGGGGCGCGTCTGTCTCCTATAATTCACCCCTCCACTTT.

The J gene is TRBJ2-5, the V gene TRBV7-2; no definite D call. CDR1 is SGHTA, CDR2 FQGNSA, per germline. V dropped 1 base and J dropped 2 bases, with 8 bases sitting between them. The CDR3 runs 14 residues. The chain's CDR3 is CASSLETRQETQYF. CDR3 in DNA: TGTGCCAGCAGCTTAGAGACAAGACAAGAGACCCAGTACTTC.

The rearrangement links TRBV20-1 to TRBJ2-1, with TRBD2 identical over 7 bases. The DNA end favors TRBJ2-7, so the J call may be wrong. Germline CDR1 is DFQATT and CDR2 is SNEGSKA (reference sequence). The CDR3 sequence is 14 residues long. CDR3: CSARREPSSYEQYF. The CDR3 coding sequence is TGCAGTGCCAGGCGGGAGCCCAGCTCCTACGAGCAGTACTTC.

This clonotype occurred a few times. This sequence joins TRBV7-2 and TRBJ2-5; 11 bases map to TRBD2. V trimming: 5 bases; J trimming: 5 bases; junction bases outside the gene matches: 19. The CDR3 is 19 residues long. Germline-derived CDR1 and CDR2 are SGHTA and FQGNSA. CDR3 sequence reads: CASSVRTGLSGGARETQYF. The CDR3 nucleotides read TGTGCCAGCAGCGTAAGGACAGGGCTTAGCGGGGGGGCCCGCGAGACCCAGTACTTC.

This clonotype has only a few counts. The rearrangement uses TRBV15 and TRBJ2-5, with D perhaps matching TRBD2 (6 bases). V was trimmed by 4 bases and J by 5 bases, leaving 17 bases between them. Germline CDR1 and CDR2: LNHNV and YYDKDF (reference sequence). The CDR3 is made up of 15 amino acids. The CDR3 bases are TGTGCCACCAGCATAGGACCTTCTAGCGCCGAGACCCAGTACTTC. It specifies CATSIGPSSAETQYF.

A few counts support this clonotype. The V and J genes are TRBV12-3 or TRBV12-4 and TRBJ2-1, with D unresolved. CDR3 size: 14 residues. V dropped 7 bases and J dropped 5 bases, with 15 bases sitting between them. The CDR3 sequence: CASNDRPVHNEQFF. CDR3 in DNA: TGTGCCAGCAATGACCGCCCGGTCCACAATGAGCAGTTCTTC.

This clonotype was detected ten times or more. J is TRBJ2-5 and V is TRBV18; TRBD2 is a possible D gene (6 bases). Germline V lookup: CDR1 KGHSH, CDR2 LQKENI. The CDR3 length is 14 residues. Trimming shortened V by 4 bases and J by 2 bases, and 11 bases separated the two germline ends. The CDR3: CASSQIAVQETQYF. CDR3 coding DNA: TGTGCCAGCTCACAGATAGCGGTACAAGAGACCCAGTACTTC. Filled out from reference TRBV18 and TRBJ2-5, the complete variable domain reads NAGVMQNPRHLVRRRGQEARLRCSPMKGHSHVYWYRQLPEEGLKFMVYLQKENIIDESGMPKERFSAEFPKEGPSILRIQQVVRGDSAAYFCASSQIAVQETQYFGPGTRLLVL.

This clonotype came up many times. Mismatch with germline at one junction end may stem from a read error. The chain combines TRBV5-1 with TRBJ1-1; 8 bases align to TRBD1. The CDR3 covers 14 residues. Per the germline V gene, CDR1 is SGHRS and CDR2 is YFSETQ. In nucleotides, the CDR3 is TGTGCCAGCAGTTTAGACAGGGGAGGCACTGAAGCTTTCTTT. Protein product: CASSLDRGGTEAFF.

This clonotype was seen only a few times. Here the CDR3 omits its conserved ending phenylalanine or tryptophan, so a read error is the likely source. The limits of the CDR3 on the DNA are not certain, so only TCRdb's listed CDR3 is given. V usage is TRBV21-1 and J usage is TRBJ2-1. TRBV21-1 is a pseudogene locus. The CDR3 is 8 residues long, counting both termini. The CDR3: CASSFSVL.

The chain combines TRBV9 with TRBJ2-5, with D possibly being TRBD2 (7 bases). V was clipped by 4 bases and J by 4 bases, with 20 bases between them. This CDR3 comprises 16 residues. The V gene's germline CDR1 is SGDLS and CDR2 YYNGEE. CDR3 sequence reads: CASSSRGGEVAETQYF. CDR3 coding DNA: TGTGCCAGCAGCTCTAGAGGGGGGGAGGTAGCAGAGACCCAGTACTTC. The full variable domain, rest sourced from reference TRBV9 and TRBJ2-5, is DSGVTQTPKHLITATGQRVTLRCSPRSGDLSVYWYQQSLDQGLQFLIQYYNGEERAKGNILERFSAQQFPDLHSELNLSSLELGDSALYFCASSSRGGEVAETQYFGPGTRLLVL.

The chain recombines TRBV7-8 with TRBJ2-1; TRBD2 matches 12 bases. CDR1 is SGHVS, CDR2 FQNEAQ, per germline. CDR3 length: 17 amino acids. Germline trimming cut 1 base from V and 8 bases from J; bases unmatched to any gene: 9. CDR3 region: CASSLGPALAGGDEQFF. Here the CDR3 DNA reads TGTGCCAGCAGCTTAGGGCCGGCACTAGCGGGAGGCGATGAGCAGTTCTTC.

This clonotype was detected a few times. The gene calls are TRBV4-1 and TRBJ2-3; D remains unclear. Looked up from germline, CDR1 is MGHRA and CDR2 is YSYEKL. V lost 4 bases to trimming and J lost 6 bases, with 11 bases between them. The CDR3 has 13 residues. In DNA form, the CDR3 reads TGCGCCAGCAGCCCCTTTGTGGAGGATACGCAGTATTTT. This translates into CASSPFVEDTQYF.

This clonotype was detected a few times. The chain combines TRBV15 with TRBJ2-7; 10 bases match TRBD2. Trimming cost V 0 bases and J 6 bases; bases outside gene matches: 8. Germline V gene lookup returns CDR1 LNHNV and CDR2 YYDKDF (reference sequence). This CDR3 is built from 16 residues. DNA for the CDR3: TGTGCCACCAGCAGAGATCGGGCTAGCGGGAGAGGCGAGCAGTACTTC. Its protein product is CATSRDRASGRGEQYF. The full variable domain, its missing parts supplied by reference TRBV15 and TRBJ2-7, is DAMVIQNPRYQVTQFGKPVTLSCSQTLNHNVMYWYQQKSSQAPKLLFHYYDKDFNNEADTPDNFQSRRPNTSFCFLDIRSPGLGDTAMYLCATSRDRASGRGEQYFGPGTRLTVT.

This chain uses TRBV3-1 with TRBJ2-1, with D possibly being TRBD2 (5 bases). The end of the DNA aligns better with TRBJ2-7, so the J call may be wrong. This CDR3 is 14 amino acids long. Germline assignment: CDR1 LGHDT and CDR2 YNNKEL (reference sequence). CDR3 bases: TGTGCCAGCAGCCGGATCCGGGACTCCTACGAGCAGTACTTC. It yields the protein CASSRIRDSYEQYF.

This chain uses TRBV11-3 with TRBJ2-5; D ambiguous. Per germline, CDR1 SGHNT and CDR2 YENEEA. The CDR3 has 14 residues. V lost 4 bases and J 0 bases, leaving 9 bases between the germline ends. CDR3 nucleotide sequence: TGTGCCAGCAGCTCCACAGAGTACCAAGAGACCCAGTACTTC. Residues: CASSSTEYQETQYF.

This clonotype was detected a few times. This sequence joins TRBV9 and TRBJ1-4, with TRBD1 matching 10 bases. The germline V gene encodes CDR1 SGDLS and CDR2 YYNGEE. V trimming: 3 bases; J trimming: 7 bases; junction bases outside the gene matches: 3. The CDR3 extends over 14 amino acids. CDR3 amino acids: CASSAGTGVEKLFF. The CDR3 nucleotides are TGTGCCAGCAGCGCGGGGACAGGGGTTGAAAAACTGTTTTTT.

This clonotype was counted a few times. The rearrangement joins TRBV12-3 or TRBV12-4 to TRBJ2-7; tentative D call: TRBD1 (6 bases). The CDR3 is made up of 12 amino acids. V lost 5 bases to trimming and J lost 7 bases, with 12 bases between them. CDR3 sequence (DNA): TGTGCCAGCAGTACAGGGCAGGGGGAGCAGTACTTC. Translation: CASSTGQGEQYF.

The V gene is TRBV10-3, the J gene TRBJ1-1; D unclear. CDR3 length: 13 residues. V dropped 2 bases and J dropped 4 bases, with 8 bases sitting between them. Germline V CDR1 and CDR2: ENHRY, SYGVKD. The CDR3 DNA sequence: TGTGCCATCAGTGAGGGAGTTTCCACTGAAGCTTTCTTT. Translation: CAISEGVSTEAFF.

This clonotype was seen a handful of times. The chain couples TRBV2 to TRBJ2-7; D possibly uses TRBD1 or TRBD2 (5 bases each). V shed 4 bases and J shed 2 bases, with 15 bases lying between them. The germline CDR1 and CDR2 sequences are SNHLY and FYNNEI. The CDR3 sequence is 15 residues long. This CDR3 reads CASSGGRLSAYEQYF. The DNA of the CDR3 is TGTGCCAGCAGTGGGGGACGCCTTAGCGCCTACGAGCAGTACTTC.